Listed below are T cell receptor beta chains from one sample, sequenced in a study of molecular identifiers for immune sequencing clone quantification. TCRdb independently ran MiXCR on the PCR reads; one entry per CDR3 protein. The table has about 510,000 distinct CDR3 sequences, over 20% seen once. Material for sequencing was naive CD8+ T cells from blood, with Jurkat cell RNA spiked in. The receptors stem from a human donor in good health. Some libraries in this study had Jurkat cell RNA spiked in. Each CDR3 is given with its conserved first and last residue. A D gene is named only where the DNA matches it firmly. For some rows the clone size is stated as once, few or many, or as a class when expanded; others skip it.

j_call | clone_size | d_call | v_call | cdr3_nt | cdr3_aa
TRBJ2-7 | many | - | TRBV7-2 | TGTGCCAGCAACCCGGGACCGCTGATATCCTACGAGCAGTACTTC | CASNPGPLISYEQYF
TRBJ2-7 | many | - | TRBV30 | TGTGCCTGGGATGAGGGCCAGGGGCCCTCCTACGAGCAGTACTTC | CAWDEGQGPSYEQYF
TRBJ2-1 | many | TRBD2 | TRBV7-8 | TGTGCCAGCAGCTTACTCTCAGGGAGGGATGAGCAGTTCTTC | CASSLLSGRDEQFF
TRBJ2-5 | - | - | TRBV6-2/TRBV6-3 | TGTGCCAGCAGTTACACCGACCTTCAAGAGACCCAGCACTTC | CASSYTDLQETQHF
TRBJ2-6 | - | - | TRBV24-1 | TGTGCCACCAGTCGGGGGATCCCCGGGACTCCTGATCCTGGGGCCAACGTCCTGACTTTC | CATSRGIPGTPDPGANVLTF
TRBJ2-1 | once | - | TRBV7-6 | TGTGCCAGCAGCTCGGACGCCAGCTCCTACAATGAGCAGTTCTTC | CASSSDASSYNEQFF
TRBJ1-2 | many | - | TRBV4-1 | TGCGCCAGCAGCCAAGTTGATGGGGGCGGAGGCTACACCTTC | CASSQVDGGGGYTF
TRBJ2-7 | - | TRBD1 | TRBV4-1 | TGCGCCAGCAGCCAAACGACAGGGACCCCCTACGAGCAGTACTTC | CASSQTTGTPYEQYF
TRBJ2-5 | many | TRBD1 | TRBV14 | TGTGCCAGCAGCCAGGGACAGGCGACCTACCAAGAGACCCAGTACTTC | CASSQGQATYQETQYF
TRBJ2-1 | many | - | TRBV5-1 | TGCGCCAGCAGCGGGTCGAATGAGCAGTTCTTC | CASSGSNEQFF
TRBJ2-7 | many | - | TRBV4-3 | TGCGCCAGCAGCCAAGGCCTGATCTCCTACGAGCAGTACTTC | CASSQGLISYEQYF
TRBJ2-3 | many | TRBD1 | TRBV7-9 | TGTGCCAGCAGCTGGACAGGGGCGGAAGATACGCAGTATTTT | CASSWTGAEDTQYF
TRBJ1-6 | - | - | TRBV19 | TGTGCCAGTAGTATGGCCGGGACAAGCAATTCACCCCTCCACTTT | CASSMAGTSNSPLHF
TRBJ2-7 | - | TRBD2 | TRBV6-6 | TGTGCCAGCAGTCCAGCGGGACTAGCGGTTTCCTACGAGCAGTACTTC | CASSPAGLAVSYEQYF
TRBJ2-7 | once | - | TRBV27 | TGTGCCAGCAGCCCATTGGCGGCCCTGGGGGAGCAGTACTTC | CASSPLAALGEQYF
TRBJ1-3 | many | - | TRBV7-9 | TGTGCCAGCAGCGTACCGGGATCCGGCCCTGGAAACACCATATATTTT | CASSVPGSGPGNTIYF
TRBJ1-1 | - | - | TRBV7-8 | TGTGCCAGCAGCTTAGGGCAGGGACGATACACTGAAGCTCTCTTT | CASSLGQGRYTEALF
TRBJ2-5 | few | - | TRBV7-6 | TGTGCCAGCAGCTTAGCCGTCTTCGGGGGGCGAGAGACCCAGTACTTC | CASSLAVFGGRETQYF
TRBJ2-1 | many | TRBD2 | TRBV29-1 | TGCAGCGTTGGGGGGACTAGCGGTTACAATGAGCAGTTCTTC | CSVGGTSGYNEQFF
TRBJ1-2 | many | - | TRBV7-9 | TGTGCCAGCAGCCACAATCCGGGAACCCCTCCTGGCTACACCTTC | CASSHNPGTPPGYTF
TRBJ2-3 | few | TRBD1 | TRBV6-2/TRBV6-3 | TGTGCCAGCAGTTTCCGGGACAGGCTTAGCACAGATACGCAGTATTTT | CASSFRDRLSTDTQYF
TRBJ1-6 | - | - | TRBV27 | TGTGCCAGCAAAGAAGGATCATCACCCCTCCACTTT | CASKEGSSPLHF
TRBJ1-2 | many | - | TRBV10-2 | TGCGCCAGCAGATCAGGGTGGGGGTTTGATGATGGCTACACCTTC | CASRSGWGFDDGYTF
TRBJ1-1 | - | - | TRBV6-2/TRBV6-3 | TGTGCCAGCAGTTATTTTCAGATGAACACTGAAGCTTTCTTT | CASSYFQMNTEAFF
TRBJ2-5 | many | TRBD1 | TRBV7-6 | TGTGCCAGCAGCTTCGGACAGGGGAAAGAGACCCAGTACTTC | CASSFGQGKETQYF
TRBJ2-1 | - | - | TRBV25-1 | TGTGCCAGCAGTGAGCAGACAGCTGAGCAGTTCTTC | CASSEQTAEQFF
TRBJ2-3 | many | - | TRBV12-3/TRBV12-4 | TGTGCCAGCAGTTTTTACCGGGACGCGGGTGCTCATACGCAGTATTTT | CASSFYRDAGAHTQYF
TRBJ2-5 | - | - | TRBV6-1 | TGCGCCAGCAGTGAATCGTTCGGAGGGACCCAGTACTTC | CASSESFGGTQYF
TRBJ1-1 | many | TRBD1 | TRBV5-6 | TGTGCCAGCAGCTTGGTACAGGGGGGCACTGAAGCTTTCTTT | CASSLVQGGTEAFF
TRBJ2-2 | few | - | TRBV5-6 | TGTGCCAGCAGACAAAGAAACAAGAACACCGGGGAGCTGTTTTTT | CASRQRNKNTGELFF
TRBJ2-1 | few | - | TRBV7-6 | TGTGCCAGCAGCTTAGAGGTCGTCGGGGGCAATGAGCAGTTCTTC | CASSLEVVGGNEQFF
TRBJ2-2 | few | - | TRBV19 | TGTGCCAGTAGTCAGCTTACAGGGTGGGAATCCGGGGAGCTGTTTTTT | CASSQLTGWESGELFF
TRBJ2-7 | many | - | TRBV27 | TGTGCCAGCAGCTTTGGAGGCGAGCAGTACTTC | CASSFGGEQYF
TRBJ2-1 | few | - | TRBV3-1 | TGTGCCAGCAGCCAAGATCTCGCGGACTCCTACAATGAGCAGTTCTTC | CASSQDLADSYNEQFF
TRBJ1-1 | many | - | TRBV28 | TGTGCCAGCAAAACTTTAATCAACACTGAAGCTTTCTTT | CASKTLINTEAFF
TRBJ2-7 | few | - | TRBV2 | TGTGCCAGCAGTGAAAGGGCCCTGGGGAGCTACGAGCAGTACTTC | CASSERALGSYEQYF
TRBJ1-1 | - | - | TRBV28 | TGTGCCGGCAGTCCCCACCAGGCGGGGGTGAGCACTGAAGCTTTCTTT | CAGSPHQAGVSTEAFF
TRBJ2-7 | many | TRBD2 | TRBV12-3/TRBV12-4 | TGTGCCAGCAGTTATAGCGGGGGGCCGGCCTACGAGCAGTACTTC | CASSYSGGPAYEQYF
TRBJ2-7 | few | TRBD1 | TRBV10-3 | TGTGCCATCAGTGAGTCACCAGGGGGAACCTACGAGCAGTACTTC | CAISESPGGTYEQYF
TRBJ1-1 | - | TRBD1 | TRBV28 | TGTGCCAGCATCAAAGGGGGCTGGAACACTGAAGCTTTCTTT | CASIKGGWNTEAFF
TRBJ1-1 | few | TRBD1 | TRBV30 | TGTGCCTGGGAGGGAACAGGGGGCAGGTGGTACGCTTTCTTT | CAWEGTGGRWYAFF
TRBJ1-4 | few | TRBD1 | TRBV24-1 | TGTGCCACCAGTGATCGACGGGACAGGGGTGAAAAACTGTTTTTT | CATSDRRDRGEKLFF
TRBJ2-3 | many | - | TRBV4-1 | TGCGCCAGCAGTTACAGTAGCGGAAACACAGATACGCAGTATTTT | CASSYSSGNTDTQYF
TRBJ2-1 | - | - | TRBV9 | TGTGCCAGCAGCGTAGCCGACCTTAACGATGAGCAGTTCTTC | CASSVADLNDEQFF
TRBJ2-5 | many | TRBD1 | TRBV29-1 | TGCAGCGTTGAAGGCCAGGGGGTGGAGACCCAGTACTTC | CSVEGQGVETQYF
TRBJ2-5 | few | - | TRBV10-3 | TGTGCCATCAGTGAGCGGTCGGGAGCATACGAGACCCAGTACTTC | CAISERSGAYETQYF
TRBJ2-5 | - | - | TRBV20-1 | TGCAGTGCTAGAGATTTGGCTGGGGTTGAAGAGACCCAGTACTTC | CSARDLAGVEETQYF
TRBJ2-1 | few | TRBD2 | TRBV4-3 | TGCGCCAGCAGCCAAGCGTTAGCGGGAGGGTACAATGAGCAGTTCTTC | CASSQALAGGYNEQFF
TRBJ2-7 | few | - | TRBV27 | TGTGCCAGCACCATTAACCCGTCCTACGAGCAGTACTTC | CASTINPSYEQYF
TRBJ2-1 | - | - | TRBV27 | TGTGCCAGCAGTCCCGCCCTGACTCAACAGGGATACAATGAGCAGTTCTTC | CASSPALTQQGYNEQFF
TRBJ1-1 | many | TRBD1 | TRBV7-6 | TGTGCCAGCGCTCCGGACAGGATGAACACTGAAGCTTTCTTT | CASAPDRMNTEAFF
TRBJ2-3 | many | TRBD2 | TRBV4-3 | TGCGCCAGCAGCCAAGAGGGTGCGGGAGTCCCGGATACGCAGTATTTT | CASSQEGAGVPDTQYF
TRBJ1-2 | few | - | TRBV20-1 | TGCAGTGCTAGAGATGTCTACAGGGAATATGGCTACACCTTC | CSARDVYREYGYTF
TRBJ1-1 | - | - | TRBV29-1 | TGCAGCACGGGTGGGGAAGGCACTGAAGCTTTCTTT | CSTGGEGTEAFF
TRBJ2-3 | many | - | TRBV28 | TGTGCCACCGGGCCCGCAGATACGCAGTATTTT | CATGPADTQYF